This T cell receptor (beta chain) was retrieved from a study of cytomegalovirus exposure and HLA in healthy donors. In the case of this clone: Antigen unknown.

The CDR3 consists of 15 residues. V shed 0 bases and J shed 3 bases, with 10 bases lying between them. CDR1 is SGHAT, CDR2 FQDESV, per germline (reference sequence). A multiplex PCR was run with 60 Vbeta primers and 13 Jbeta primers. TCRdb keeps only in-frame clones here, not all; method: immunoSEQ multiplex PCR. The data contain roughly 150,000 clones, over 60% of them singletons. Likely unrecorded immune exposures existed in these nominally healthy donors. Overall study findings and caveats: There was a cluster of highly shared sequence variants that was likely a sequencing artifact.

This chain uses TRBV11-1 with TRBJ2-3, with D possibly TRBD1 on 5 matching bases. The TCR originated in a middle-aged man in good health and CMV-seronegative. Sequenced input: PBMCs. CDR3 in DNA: TGTGCCAGCAGCTTAGCGACAGAAGGTACAGATACGCAGTATTTT. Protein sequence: CASSLATEGTDTQYF.